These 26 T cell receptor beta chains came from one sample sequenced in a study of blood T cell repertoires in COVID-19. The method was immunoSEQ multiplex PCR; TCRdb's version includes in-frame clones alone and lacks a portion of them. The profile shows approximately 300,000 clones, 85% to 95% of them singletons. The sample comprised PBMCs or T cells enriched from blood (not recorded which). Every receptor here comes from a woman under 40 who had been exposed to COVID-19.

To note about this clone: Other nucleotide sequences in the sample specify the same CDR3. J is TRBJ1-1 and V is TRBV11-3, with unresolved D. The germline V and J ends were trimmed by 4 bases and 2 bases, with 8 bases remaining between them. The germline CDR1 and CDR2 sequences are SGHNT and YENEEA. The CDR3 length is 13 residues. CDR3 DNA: TGTGCCAGCAGCTCGGACTCTAACACTGAAGCTTTCTTT. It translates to CASSSDSNTEAFF. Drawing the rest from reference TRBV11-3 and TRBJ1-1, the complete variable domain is EAGVVQSPRYKIIEKKQPVAFWCNPISGHNTLYWYLQNLGQGPELLIRYENEEAVDDSQLPKDRFSAERLKGVDSTLKIQPAELGDSAVYLCASSSDSNTEAFFGQGTRLTVV.

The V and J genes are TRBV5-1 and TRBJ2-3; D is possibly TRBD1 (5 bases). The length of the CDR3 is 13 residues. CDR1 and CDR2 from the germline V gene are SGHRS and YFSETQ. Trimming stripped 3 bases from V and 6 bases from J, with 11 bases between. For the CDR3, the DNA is TGCGCCAGCAGCTCCGACAGCCCGGATACGCAGTATTTT. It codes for CASSSDSPDTQYF.

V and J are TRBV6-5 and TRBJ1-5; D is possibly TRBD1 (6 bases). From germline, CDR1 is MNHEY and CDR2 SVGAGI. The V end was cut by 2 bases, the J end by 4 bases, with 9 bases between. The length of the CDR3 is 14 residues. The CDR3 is CASSYAGENQPQHF. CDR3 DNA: TGTGCCAGCAGTTACGCAGGGGAAAATCAGCCCCAGCATTTT.

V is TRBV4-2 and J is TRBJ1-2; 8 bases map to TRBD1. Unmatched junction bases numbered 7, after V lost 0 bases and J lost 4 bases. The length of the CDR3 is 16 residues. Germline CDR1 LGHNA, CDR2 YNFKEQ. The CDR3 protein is CASSQERTDRGYGYTF. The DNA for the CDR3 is TGTGCCAGCAGCCAAGAGCGGACCGACAGGGGCTATGGCTACACCTTC.

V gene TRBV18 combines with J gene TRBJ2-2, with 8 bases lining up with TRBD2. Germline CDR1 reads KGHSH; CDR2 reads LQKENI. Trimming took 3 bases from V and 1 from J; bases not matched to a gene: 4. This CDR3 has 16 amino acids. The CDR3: CASSPPLAGNTGELFF. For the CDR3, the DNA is TGTGCCAGCTCACCTCCCCTAGCGGGGAACACCGGGGAGCTGTTTTTT.

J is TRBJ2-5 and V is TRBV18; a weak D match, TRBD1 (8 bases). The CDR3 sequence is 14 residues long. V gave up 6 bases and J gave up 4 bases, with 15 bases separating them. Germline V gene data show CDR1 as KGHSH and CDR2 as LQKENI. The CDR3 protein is CASSPTGGGETQYF. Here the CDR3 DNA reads TGTGCCAGCTCCCCAACAGGGGGGGGAGAGACCCAGTACTTC. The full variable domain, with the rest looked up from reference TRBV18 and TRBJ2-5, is NAGVMQNPRHLVRRRGQEARLRCSPMKGHSHVYWYRQLPEEGLKFMVYLQKENIIDESGMPKERFSAEFPKEGPSILRIQQVVRGDSAAYFCASSPTGGGETQYFGPGTRLLVL.

DNA of the CDR3: TGTGCCAGCAGCCCCTGGTCCCGAACTAGCACAGATACGCAGTATTTT. Amino acid sequence: CASSPWSRTSTDTQYF. The chain is built from TRBV16 and TRBJ2-3; the D is unclear. CDR1 is KGHSY and CDR2 is FQNENV in the germline V gene. The V gene lost 4 bases and the J gene lost 0 bases, with 14 bases spanning the gap. The length of the CDR3 is 16 residues.

Written as DNA, the CDR3 is TGCGCCAGCAGCTTGGCCGGTAGACAGGGCACTGAAGCTTTCTTT. It is translated as CASSLAGRQGTEAFF. The gene calls are TRBV5-1 and TRBJ1-1; TRBD1 agrees at 7 bases. Looked up from germline, CDR1 is SGHRS and CDR2 is YFSETQ. Unmatched junction bases numbered 6, after V lost 0 bases and J lost 4 bases. The CDR3 totals 15 residues. Filled out from reference TRBV5-1 and TRBJ1-1, the complete variable domain reads KAGVTQTPRYLIKTRGQQVTLSCSPISGHRSVSWYQQTPGQGLQFLFEYFSETQRNKGNFPGRFSGRQFSNSRSEMNVSTLELGDSALYLCASSLAGRQGTEAFFGQGTRLTVV.

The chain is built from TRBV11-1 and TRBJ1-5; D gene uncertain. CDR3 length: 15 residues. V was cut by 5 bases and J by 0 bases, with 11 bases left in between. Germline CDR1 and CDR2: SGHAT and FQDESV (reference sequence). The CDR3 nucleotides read TGTGCCAGCAGCCTTACACGTCATAGCAATCAGCCCCAGCATTTT. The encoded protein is CASSLTRHSNQPQHF.

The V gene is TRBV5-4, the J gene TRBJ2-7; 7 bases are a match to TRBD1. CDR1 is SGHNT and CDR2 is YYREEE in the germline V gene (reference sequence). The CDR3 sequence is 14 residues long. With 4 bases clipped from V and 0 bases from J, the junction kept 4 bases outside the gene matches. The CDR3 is CASSPGQSSYEQYF. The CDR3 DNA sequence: TGTGCCAGCAGCCCGGGACAGAGCTCCTACGAGCAGTACTTC.

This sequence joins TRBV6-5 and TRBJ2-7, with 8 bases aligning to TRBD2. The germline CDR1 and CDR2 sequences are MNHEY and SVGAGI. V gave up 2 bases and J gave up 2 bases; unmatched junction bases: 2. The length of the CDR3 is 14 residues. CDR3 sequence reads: CASSYNSGAYEQYF. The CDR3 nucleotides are TGTGCCAGCAGTTACAATAGCGGGGCCTACGAGCAGTACTTC.

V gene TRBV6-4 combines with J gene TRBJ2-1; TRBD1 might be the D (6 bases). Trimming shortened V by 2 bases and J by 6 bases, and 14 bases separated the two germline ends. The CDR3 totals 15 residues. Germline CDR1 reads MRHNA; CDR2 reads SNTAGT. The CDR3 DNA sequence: TGTGCCAGCAGTGACGTAGGGGGAATAGGCAATGAGCAGTTCTTC. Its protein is CASSDVGGIGNEQFF.

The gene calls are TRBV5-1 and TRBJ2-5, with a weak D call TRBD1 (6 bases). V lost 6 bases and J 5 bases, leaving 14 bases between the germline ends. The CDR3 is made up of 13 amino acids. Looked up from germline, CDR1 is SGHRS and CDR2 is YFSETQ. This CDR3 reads CASTWGQGETQYF. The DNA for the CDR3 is TGCGCCAGCACCTGGGGGCAGGGCGAGACCCAGTACTTC.

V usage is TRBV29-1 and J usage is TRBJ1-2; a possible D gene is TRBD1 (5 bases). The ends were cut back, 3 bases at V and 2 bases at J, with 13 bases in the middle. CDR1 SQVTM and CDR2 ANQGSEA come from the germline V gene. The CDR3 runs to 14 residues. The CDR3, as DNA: TGCAGCGTTGATATTCAGGGCAACAACTATGGCTACACCTTC. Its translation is CSVDIQGNNYGYTF.

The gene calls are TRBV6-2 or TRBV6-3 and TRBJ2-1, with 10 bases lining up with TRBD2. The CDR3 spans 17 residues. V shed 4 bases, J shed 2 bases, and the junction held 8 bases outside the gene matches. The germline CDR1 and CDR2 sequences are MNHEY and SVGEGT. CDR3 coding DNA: TGTGCCAGCAGTTTCCAAGGCCTAGCGGGGGCCTACAATGAGCAGTTCTTC. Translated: CASSFQGLAGAYNEQFF.

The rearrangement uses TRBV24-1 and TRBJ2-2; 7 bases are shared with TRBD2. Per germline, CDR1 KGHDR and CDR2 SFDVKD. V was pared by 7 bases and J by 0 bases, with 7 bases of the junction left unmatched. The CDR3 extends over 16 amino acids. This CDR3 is CATRNRGDANTGELFF. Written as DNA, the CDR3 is TGTGCCACCAGGAACCGGGGGGACGCGAACACCGGGGAGCTGTTTTTT.

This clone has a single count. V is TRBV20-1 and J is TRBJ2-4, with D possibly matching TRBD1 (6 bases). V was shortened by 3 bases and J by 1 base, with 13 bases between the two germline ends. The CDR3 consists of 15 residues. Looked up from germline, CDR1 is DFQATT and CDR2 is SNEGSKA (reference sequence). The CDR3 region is CSASPRTGAKNIQYF. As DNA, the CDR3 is TGCAGTGCTAGTCCCCGTACAGGGGCCAAAAACATTCAGTACTTC.

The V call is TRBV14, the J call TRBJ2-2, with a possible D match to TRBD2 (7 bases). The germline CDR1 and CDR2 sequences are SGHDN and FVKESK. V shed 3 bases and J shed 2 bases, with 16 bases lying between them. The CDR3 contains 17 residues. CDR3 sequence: CASSHRSGGANTGELFF. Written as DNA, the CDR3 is TGTGCCAGCAGCCATCGATCGGGGGGCGCCAACACCGGGGAGCTGTTTTTT.

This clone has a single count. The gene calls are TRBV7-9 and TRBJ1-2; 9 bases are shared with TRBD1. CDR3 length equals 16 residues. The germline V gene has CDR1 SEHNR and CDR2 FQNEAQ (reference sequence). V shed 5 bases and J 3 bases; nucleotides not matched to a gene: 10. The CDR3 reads CASSARPGQGDYGYTF. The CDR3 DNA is TGTGCCAGCAGCGCTCGACCGGGACAGGGTGACTATGGCTACACCTTC.

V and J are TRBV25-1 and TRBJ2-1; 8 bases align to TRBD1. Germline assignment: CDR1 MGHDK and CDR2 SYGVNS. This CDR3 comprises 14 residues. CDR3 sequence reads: CGPGQVFGWDEQFF. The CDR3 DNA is TGTGGACCGGGACAGGTCTTCGGTTGGGATGAGCAGTTCTTC.

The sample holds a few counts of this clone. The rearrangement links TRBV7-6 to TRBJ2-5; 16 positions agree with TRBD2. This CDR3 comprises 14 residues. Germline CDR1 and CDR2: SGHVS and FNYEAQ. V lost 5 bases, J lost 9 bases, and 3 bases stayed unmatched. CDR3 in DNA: TGTGCCAGCAGCGCGGGACTAGCGGGGGGGTCCCAGTACTTC. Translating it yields CASSAGLAGGSQYF.

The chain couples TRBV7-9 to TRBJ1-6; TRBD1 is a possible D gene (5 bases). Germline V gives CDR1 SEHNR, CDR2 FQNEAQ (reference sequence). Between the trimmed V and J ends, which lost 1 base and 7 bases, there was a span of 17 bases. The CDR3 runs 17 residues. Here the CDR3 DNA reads TGTGCCAGCAGCTTAGTATTCGGCGGGGGAGGCAATTCACCCCTCCACTTT. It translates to CASSLVFGGGGNSPLHF. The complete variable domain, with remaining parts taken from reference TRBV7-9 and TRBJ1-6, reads DTGVSQNPRHKITKRGQNVTFRCDPISEHNRLYWYRQTLGQGPEFLTYFQNEAQLEKSRLLSDRFSAERPKGSFSTLEIQRTEQGDSAMYLCASSLVFGGGGNSPLHFGNGTRLTVT.

In nucleotides, the CDR3 is TGCGCCAGCAGCCAAGGGAGGGGAACTAGCACAGATACGCAGTATTTT. It yields the protein CASSQGRGTSTDTQYF. The V call is TRBV4-1, the J call TRBJ2-3; weak D call: TRBD2 (6 bases). Germline CDR1 MGHRA, CDR2 YSYEKL. CDR3 length: 16 residues. V was cut by 1 base and J by 0 bases, with 11 bases left in between.

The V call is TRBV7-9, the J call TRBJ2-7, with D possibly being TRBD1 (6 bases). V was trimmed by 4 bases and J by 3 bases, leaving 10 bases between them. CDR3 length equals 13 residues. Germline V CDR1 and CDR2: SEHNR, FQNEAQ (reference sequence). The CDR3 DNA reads TGTGCCAGCAGCTCCCAGGGGAGCTACGAGCAGTACTTC. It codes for CASSSQGSYEQYF.

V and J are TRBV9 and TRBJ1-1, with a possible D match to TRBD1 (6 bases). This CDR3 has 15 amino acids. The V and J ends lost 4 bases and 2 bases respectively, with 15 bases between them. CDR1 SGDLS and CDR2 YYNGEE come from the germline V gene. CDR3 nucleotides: TGTGCCAGCAGCCCCCTACAGGGAACAAACACTGAAGCTTTCTTT. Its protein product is CASSPLQGTNTEAFF.

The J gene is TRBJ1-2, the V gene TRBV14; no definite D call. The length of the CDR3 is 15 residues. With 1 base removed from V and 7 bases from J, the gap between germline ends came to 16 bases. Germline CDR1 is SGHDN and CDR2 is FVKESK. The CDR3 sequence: CASSQGAKGVGGYTF. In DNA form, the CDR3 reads TGTGCCAGCAGCCAAGGGGCCAAGGGAGTGGGTGGCTACACCTTC.